This TCR beta chain was profiled in a study of T cell responses to AZD1222 COVID-19 vaccine. Study conclusions and caveats: Compared with day 0, the breadth and depth of the Spike-specific TCR repertoire rose significantly after two doses of AZD1222. The sample set comprised mostly white British donors with more females, and clonal diversity was possibly underestimated.

Germline CDR1 SGHTA, CDR2 FQGNSA. This CDR3 comprises 14 residues. Trimming took 4 bases from V and 4 from J; bases not matched to a gene: 4. A remark on this clone: Antigen: not known.

TCRdb's copy holds only in-frame clones and misses some; the assay was immunoSEQ multiplex PCR. The sample carries about 140,000 clones, 80% to 95% recorded once. This chain links TRBV7-2 with TRBJ1-1; 9 bases align to TRBD1. This sequence originates from an adult who received the AZD1222 COVID-19 vaccine. The source was peripheral blood, collected 28 days after the second AZD1222 dose. DNA for the CDR3: TGTGCCAGCAGCTCACAGGGGGCTGTCACTGAAGCTTTCTTT. This gives the protein CASSSQGAVTEAFF.